These T cell receptor beta chains were read from a single sample in a study of blood T cells in healthy people across ages. One entry per CDR3 protein, called by TCRdb with MiXCR from the 5' RACE reads. The table lists roughly 800,000 distinct CDR3 sequences, 58% of them singletons. Sequencing was performed on blood. Source of these receptors: a man aged 25-40 years in good health. CDR3s leave out the opening cysteine and the closing phenylalanine or tryptophan. Each record gives: J gene, D gene, V gene, CDR3 protein. D genes are given only for firm matches.

j_gene: TRBJ2-3
d_gene: .
v_gene: TRBV15
CDR3aa: ATSRASSAGRTDTQY

j_gene: TRBJ2-7
d_gene: .
v_gene: TRBV7-2
CDR3aa: ASSWGDWGYEQY

j_gene: TRBJ2-6
d_gene: .
v_gene: TRBV24-1
CDR3aa: ATSDGWRGGPSGANVLT

j_gene: TRBJ2-7
d_gene: TRBD2
v_gene: TRBV7-3
CDR3aa: ASSLVPGGDYEQY

j_gene: TRBJ2-7
d_gene: .
v_gene: TRBV20-1
CDR3aa: SACPPGTKSYEQY

j_gene: TRBJ2-1
d_gene: .
v_gene: TRBV7-2
CDR3aa: ASSPRQSYNEQF

j_gene: TRBJ2-1
d_gene: TRBD2
v_gene: TRBV10-3
CDR3aa: AISESKGREGEQF

j_gene: TRBJ1-5
d_gene: .
v_gene: TRBV12-3/TRBV12-4
CDR3aa: ASSPGYQPQH

j_gene: TRBJ2-3
d_gene: TRBD2
v_gene: TRBV29-1
CDR3aa: SVELLAGGTDTQY

j_gene: TRBJ1-2
d_gene: .
v_gene: TRBV15
CDR3aa: ATSRGNRVGYT

j_gene: TRBJ1-1
d_gene: TRBD1
v_gene: TRBV20-1
CDR3aa: SALFLTGPEAF

j_gene: TRBJ2-7
d_gene: .
v_gene: TRBV27
CDR3aa: ASSTLTTLDYEQY

j_gene: TRBJ2-1
d_gene: TRBD2
v_gene: TRBV12-3/TRBV12-4
CDR3aa: ASELAGLKNEQF

j_gene: TRBJ2-2
d_gene: .
v_gene: TRBV7-3
CDR3aa: ASSLTGAGTGELF

j_gene: TRBJ2-3
d_gene: TRBD2
v_gene: TRBV29-1
CDR3aa: SAVGGQLAGGTTQY

j_gene: TRBJ2-3
d_gene: TRBD1
v_gene: TRBV5-1
CDR3aa: ASSPFGTGAIFATDTQY

j_gene: TRBJ2-5
d_gene: TRBD2
v_gene: TRBV20-1
CDR3aa: SADNLRLAGAQETQY

j_gene: TRBJ1-5
d_gene: .
v_gene: TRBV6-2/TRBV6-3
CDR3aa: ASSYRSGSNQPQH

j_gene: TRBJ2-5
d_gene: .
v_gene: TRBV28
CDR3aa: ASSFGDRQETQY

j_gene: TRBJ2-5
d_gene: TRBD2
v_gene: TRBV25-1
CDR3aa: ASSAQSGGAETQY

j_gene: TRBJ2-1
d_gene: TRBD2
v_gene: TRBV24-1
CDR3aa: ATSDPGGVDNEQF

j_gene: TRBJ2-1
d_gene: TRBD1
v_gene: TRBV14
CDR3aa: ASSQQTGGWGRNEQF

j_gene: TRBJ1-1
d_gene: TRBD1
v_gene: TRBV5-1
CDR3aa: ASSSGTTGMNTEAF

j_gene: TRBJ2-7
d_gene: .
v_gene: TRBV6-2/TRBV6-3
CDR3aa: ASSHDMAQY

j_gene: TRBJ2-1
d_gene: TRBD2
v_gene: TRBV20-1
CDR3aa: SASGTSGNEQF

j_gene: TRBJ2-1
d_gene: TRBD1
v_gene: TRBV20-1
CDR3aa: SAIRGREQF

j_gene: TRBJ2-3
d_gene: TRBD1
v_gene: TRBV20-1
CDR3aa: SAFRQGYDTDTQY

j_gene: TRBJ2-1
d_gene: .
v_gene: TRBV6-1
CDR3aa: ASILRAAGAVEQF

j_gene: TRBJ2-1
d_gene: TRBD2
v_gene: TRBV10-3
CDR3aa: AISESTSGTDEQF

j_gene: TRBJ2-1
d_gene: .
v_gene: TRBV7-9
CDR3aa: ASSRRRVDEQF

j_gene: .
d_gene: .
v_gene: TRBV29-1
CDR3aa: SVVAQRAVYEQY

j_gene: TRBJ2-5
d_gene: .
v_gene: TRBV2
CDR3aa: ASSGEEETQY

j_gene: TRBJ1-2
d_gene: .
v_gene: TRBV20-1
CDR3aa: SARDRLNYGYT